Here is one TCR beta chain with its context. What this receptor recognizes is not known. No much larger clone is present one base from it, and per-base qualities are unavailable. The sample comes from a study of T cell responses to AZD1222 COVID-19 vaccine (dated by TCRdb to about 2021). About the study as a whole: Because spike-specific TCR depth and breadth did not differ between the two schedules, AZD1222 recipients who got a second dose at roughly 4 weeks were pooled with those who got a second dose at roughly 12 weeks. Trial participants were enrolled by age into subgroups of 18-55, 56-69 and 70-plus years, and 148, 28 and 57 TCR-sequenced participants, respectively, were included in these subgroups. A total of 233 trial participants underwent TCR sequencing, of whom under 220 had received two doses of AZD1222 and approximately 25 had received two doses of the MenACWY control vaccine. Results the study describes overall, beyond this receptor: The 56-69-year group was small, and its depth increase did not reach significance, likely because of low power. Conclusions about previously exposed vaccinees were limited because only six or seven AZD1222 recipients were SARS-CoV-2 seropositive at baseline. Because no day 14 peak-response samples were available, the repertoires could be characterized only after the peak T cell response. After two AZD1222 doses, spike-specific TCR breadth and depth were significantly higher than at day 0 and than in MenACWY recipients. CD4 TCRs associated with the vaccine covered the entire spike protein, and the dominant responses were in regions 160-218 and 743-854. Reportedly, almost half of the unique spike-specific TCRs recognized epitopes lying outside the regions that are mutated in the B.1.351 and B.1.1.7 variants. Most participants were white British and females outnumbered males, and the authors suggested that clonal diversity may have been underestimated.

The time point label for this specimen denotes: baseline before first vaccination. Vaccinee samples came from UK trials COV001 and COV002, including a single-blind randomized controlled phase 2/3 trial of AZD1222 (ChAdOx1 nCoV-19) in healthy adults. Trial participant PBMC samples were collected at day 0 and day 28 after the second dose for TCRbeta chain sequencing. V loses 5 bases, J loses 7 bases, and the germline ends lie 12 bases apart. The CDR3 has 14 amino acids, counting the end cysteine and phenylalanine. The read is trimmed to its CDR3 DNA, 42 bases read in frame from base 1. CDR1 and CDR2 are drawn from the germline V gene (reference sequence): LGHDT, YNNKEL. The CDR3 regions of human TCRbeta chains were analyzed by immunosequencing. The authors' pipeline ran thus. TCRs in the repertoires were matched against a reference library of SARS-CoV-2-specific TCRs that had been generated with the MIRA antigen-specificity platform. Breadth meant the fraction of unique TCRs that were SARS-CoV-2-associated, whereas depth meant the fraction of total T cells that were SARS-CoV-2-associated. Using the MIRA data, each spike-specific TCR was mapped to the spike region that the TCR reacts to and placed in a CD4 or CD8 class. Log10-transformed breadth and depth values were compared by one-way ANOVA with Sidak's multiple comparisons tests. TCRdb stores this immuneACCESS table with in-frame sequences only. Part of the clones is absent; in the studies checked, under half of the shortfall reflects unresolved V genes, and no reason is known for the rest. V, J and clone size are taken as reported in that table, and D and trimming were inferred from the DNA itself. Within this sample are under 130,000 clones, with 80% to 90% of them counted one time only. Together, the top ten hold around 20% of the sample.

Specimen: peripheral blood, collected on day 0 of AZD1222 vaccination. Here the chain combines TRBV3-1 (or the pseudogene TRBV3-2) and TRBJ1-6; TRBD1 is perhaps the D gene, given 5 matching bases. The clonotype was recovered from an adult in good health. The encoded CDR3 is CASSIGGGNSPLHF. In nucleotide form, the sequence is TGTGCCAGCAGCATCGGTGGGGGGAATTCACCCCTCCACTTT.